These 21 T cell receptor beta chains share one sample of origin, sequenced in a study of Tregs in tolerant kidney transplant recipients. Profiled with immunoSEQ multiplex PCR; TCRdb holds only in-frame clones, not every one. The sample gives 95,000 to 120,000 clones, around 90% of which show up once; approximately 0.3% is in the top ten. Here the sequenced sample was CD4+ T cells from blood, taken before the transplant. The receptors were sampled from a human donor who received a combined kidney and bone marrow transplant.

The chain is built from TRBV5-4 and TRBJ2-2, with TRBD1 matching over 7 bases. The germline gives CDR1 SGHNT, CDR2 YYREEE (reference sequence). V was clipped by 2 bases and J by 6 bases; unmatched bases: 10. CDR3 length: 16 residues. Here the CDR3 reads CASSFQSRTGSGELFF. CDR3 bases: TGTGCCAGCAGCTTCCAATCCCGGACAGGTTCCGGGGAGCTGTTTTTT.

This clone was detected only once. The V gene is TRBV4-1, the J gene TRBJ2-3; TRBD2 aligns across 10 bases. V was clipped by 4 bases and J by 4 bases; unmatched bases: 8. The CDR3 covers 16 residues. The germline V gene encodes CDR1 MGHRA and CDR2 YSYEKL. In nucleotides, the CDR3 is TGCGCCAGCAGCCTCTCTAGCGGGAGTTGGTCAGATACGCAGTATTTT. Encoded protein: CASSLSSGSWSDTQYF.

This CDR3 is CASRATSEETQYF. The CDR3 bases are TGTGCCAGTAGAGCGACTAGTGAAGAGACCCAGTACTTC. The chain employs TRBV19 and TRBJ2-5, with D tentatively TRBD2 (6 bases). The CDR3 is made up of 13 amino acids. Germline V gene data show CDR1 as LNHDA and CDR2 as SQIVND (reference sequence). V gave up 6 bases and J gave up 3 bases, with 11 bases separating them. The full variable domain, in which reference TRBV19 and TRBJ2-5 provide the parts outside the CDR3, is DGGITQSPKYLFRKEGQNVTLSCEQNLNHDAMYWYRQDPGQGLRLIYYSQIVNDFQKGDIAEGYSVSREKKESFPLTVTSAQKNPTAFYLCASRATSEETQYFGPGTRLLVL.

The V and J genes are TRBV9 and TRBJ2-2; a possible D gene is TRBD2 (6 bases). The CDR3 loop spans 14 amino acids. CDR1 is SGDLS and CDR2 is YYNGEE in the germline V gene. Trimming pared 3 bases from V and 5 bases from J, leaving 11 bases between. The CDR3 reads CASSAYSGTGELFF. The CDR3 bases are TGTGCCAGCAGCGCCTATAGCGGAACCGGGGAGCTGTTTTTT.

This chain connects TRBV2 to TRBJ1-4, with a tentative D call TRBD1 (6 bases). The CDR3 covers 14 residues. Per the germline V gene, CDR1 is SNHLY and CDR2 is FYNNEI. V shed 6 bases and J shed 0 bases, with 8 bases lying between them. The CDR3 is CASSEGATNEKLFF. The CDR3 DNA reads as TGTGCCAGCAGCGAGGGGGCAACTAATGAAAAACTGTTTTTT. Full variable domain (rest looked up from reference TRBV2 and TRBJ1-4): EPEVTQTPSHQVTQMGQEVILRCVPISNHLYFYWYRQILGQKVEFLVSFYNNEISEKSEIFDDQFSVERPDGSNFTLKIRSTKLEDSAMYFCASSEGATNEKLFFGSGTQLSVL.

The genes are TRBV7-2 and TRBJ1-1; weak D call: TRBD1 (6 bases). This CDR3 comprises 14 residues. CDR1 is SGHTA, CDR2 FQGNSA, per germline. V lost 2 bases to trimming and J lost 4 bases, with 11 bases between them. CDR3 region: CASSLSGGSTEAFF. The CDR3 DNA is TGTGCCAGCAGCTTATCGGGGGGCTCCACTGAAGCTTTCTTT.

The chain carries TRBV19 and TRBJ2-1; tentative D call: TRBD2 (5 bases). Looked up from germline, CDR1 is LNHDA and CDR2 is SQIVND (reference sequence). The CDR3 has 14 residues. Between the trimmed V and J ends, which lost 5 bases and 8 bases, there was a span of 16 bases. CDR3: CASSPRDSWDEQFF. In DNA form, the CDR3 reads TGTGCCAGTAGTCCCCGGGATAGCTGGGATGAGCAGTTCTTC.

The CDR3 spells CASSYGDYNEKLFF. The CDR3 DNA reads TGTGCCAGCAGTTACGGGGACTATAATGAAAAACTGTTTTTT. This chain uses TRBV7-9 with TRBJ1-4, with D tentatively TRBD1 (5 bases). The CDR3 totals 14 residues. CDR1 is SEHNR and CDR2 is FQNEAQ in the germline V gene (reference sequence). V gave up 6 bases and J gave up 4 bases, with 12 bases separating them. The full variable domain, rest sourced from reference TRBV7-9 and TRBJ1-4, is DTGVSQNPRHKITKRGQNVTFRCDPISEHNRLYWYRQTLGQGPEFLTYFQNEAQLEKSRLLSDRFSAERPKGSFSTLEIQRTEQGDSAMYLCASSYGDYNEKLFFGSGTQLSVL.

The V gene is TRBV5-4, the J gene TRBJ2-7; 12 bases align to TRBD2. V was pared by 4 bases and J by 2 bases, with 7 bases of the junction left unmatched. Germline V gives CDR1 SGHNT, CDR2 YYREEE (reference sequence). CDR3 size: 16 residues. The CDR3 DNA is TGTGCCAGCAGCCCCGAACTAGCGGGAGGTGCCTACGAGCAGTACTTC. This translates into CASSPELAGGAYEQYF.

The chain is built from TRBV5-4 and TRBJ1-2; 8 bases line up with TRBD1. Germline V gene data show CDR1 as SGHNT and CDR2 as YYREEE (reference sequence). Trimming removed 0 bases from V and 8 bases from J; junction bases left unmatched: 21. The CDR3 has 19 amino acids. The CDR3 protein is CASSLVQGAISLASLGYTF. In DNA form, the CDR3 reads TGTGCCAGCAGCTTGGTGCAGGGGGCGATATCCTTAGCCTCTCTCGGCTACACCTTC.

This chain links TRBV6-5 with TRBJ2-2, with D possibly matching TRBD1 (6 bases). The CDR3 contains 14 residues. V shed 5 bases and J shed 3 bases, with 10 bases lying between them. Germline assignment: CDR1 MNHEY and CDR2 SVGAGI. CDR3 sequence: CASSTGQHTGELFF. The CDR3 DNA follows: TGTGCCAGCAGTACCGGACAGCACACCGGGGAGCTGTTTTTT.

This chain uses TRBV7-2 with TRBJ2-1, with no clear D. V was shortened by 6 bases and J by 7 bases, with 13 bases between the two germline ends. The germline gives CDR1 SGHTA, CDR2 FQGNSA. There are 13 residues in the CDR3. This chain's CDR3 is CASSSGTWNEQFF. The CDR3 coding sequence is TGTGCCAGCAGTTCGGGTACTTGGAATGAGCAGTTCTTC.

V is TRBV27 and J is TRBJ2-1, with D tentatively TRBD1 (5 bases). The length of the CDR3 is 14 residues. The germline V gene encodes CDR1 MNHEY and CDR2 SMNVEV (reference sequence). V lost 4 bases to trimming and J lost 4 bases, with 11 bases between them. CDR3 sequence: CASSSHTGYNEQFF. The DNA of the CDR3 is TGTGCCAGCAGTTCCCACACAGGTTACAATGAGCAGTTCTTC.

CDR3 nucleotides: TGTGCCAGCAGCTTAGAGACAGCCTCTGGAAACACCATATATTTT. Residues: CASSLETASGNTIYF. This rearrangement joins TRBV7-2 to TRBJ1-3; D may be TRBD1 (5 bases). This CDR3 has 15 amino acids. The V end was cut by 1 base, the J end by 0 bases, with 7 bases between. CDR1 and CDR2 from the germline V gene are SGHTA and FQGNSA.

This chain joins TRBV6-5 and TRBJ2-7, with 10 bases matching TRBD1. In germline, CDR1 is MNHEY, CDR2 SVGAGI. CDR3 size: 15 residues. With 6 bases clipped from V and 3 bases from J, the junction kept 8 bases outside the gene matches. Written as DNA, the CDR3 is TGTGCCAGCAGGCCTGGACAGGGGGTAGGCTACGAGCAGTACTTC. Amino acid sequence: CASRPGQGVGYEQYF.

The CDR3 sequence: CAWSASSRGDTQYF. DNA for the CDR3: TGTGCCTGGAGCGCGTCCAGCAGGGGGGATACGCAGTATTTT. This chain uses TRBV30 with TRBJ2-3; 7 bases fit TRBD1. Germline V lookup: CDR1 GTSNPN, CDR2 SVGIG (reference sequence). This CDR3 is 14 amino acids long. The J segment lost 6 bases and the V segment lost 3 bases, leaving 9 bases of the junction unmatched.

The chain employs TRBV2 and TRBJ2-3, with TRBD1 matching 8 bases. CDR3 length: 14 residues. Germline V gives CDR1 SNHLY, CDR2 FYNNEI. J gave up 5 bases and V 6 bases, and 7 bases lay outside the gene matches. In nucleotides, the CDR3 is TGTGCCAGCAGCGAGGACAGGGTGATAGATACGCAGTATTTT. It translates to CASSEDRVIDTQYF.

The V gene is TRBV29-1, the J gene TRBJ2-7; 8 nucleotides match TRBD1. The V and J ends lost 1 base and 4 bases, in that order; junction bases with no gene match: 0. Germline CDR1 is SQVTM and CDR2 is ANQGSEA. The CDR3 has 12 residues. CDR3 nucleotide sequence: TGCAGCGTTGAAGGGACAGGGTACGAGCAGTACTTC. It yields the protein CSVEGTGYEQYF.

The J gene is TRBJ1-2, the V gene TRBV7-8, with 9 bases aligning to TRBD1. J gave up 3 bases and V 5 bases, and 4 bases lay outside the gene matches. The CDR3 is 14 amino acids. The germline CDR1 and CDR2 sequences are SGHVS and FQNEAQ. The CDR3 DNA is TGTGCCAGCAGCGGCGACAGGGGGGACTATGGCTACACCTTC. Amino acids: CASSGDRGDYGYTF.

This clone showed up just a few times. The chain uses TRBV7-6 and TRBJ2-7; TRBD2 matches 7 bases. CDR1 and CDR2 from the germline V gene are SGHVS and FNYEAQ. The CDR3 totals 13 residues. The V gene end was trimmed by 5 bases and the J gene end by 6 bases; junction bases not matched to a gene: 7. CDR3 DNA sequence: TGTGCCAGCAGCCCGGGACTACTGGGCGAGCAGTACTTC. Amino acids: CASSPGLLGEQYF.

V is TRBV28 and J is TRBJ2-7, with D possibly matching TRBD1 (6 bases). The CDR3 is 14 residues long. The germline V and J ends were trimmed by 3 bases and 3 bases, with 12 bases remaining between them. Germline CDR1 reads MDHEN; CDR2 reads SYDVKM. CDR3 amino acids: CASSFQGPDYEQYF. The CDR3 DNA follows: TGTGCCAGCAGTTTTCAGGGGCCCGACTACGAGCAGTACTTC.